The 24 T cell receptor beta chains below come from one sample, sequenced in a study of immune evolution from preneoplasia to lung adenocarcinoma. The method was immunoSEQ multiplex PCR; TCRdb's version includes in-frame clones alone and lacks a portion of them. Of 7,600 or so clones listed, roughly 79% are singletons. The sequenced material came from FFPE adjacent normal lung tissue. The receptors shown here come from a person aged 55-80 years with lung adenocarcinoma.

V usage is TRBV7-6 and J usage is TRBJ2-7, with D possibly matching TRBD1 (5 bases). Germline lookup yields CDR1 SGHVS and CDR2 FNYEAQ. The CDR3 has 15 amino acids. Trimming removed 3 bases at V and 1 base at J, with 13 bases between. The CDR3 DNA follows: TGTGCCAGCAGCTTCCAAGCTGACAGTTCCTACGAGCAGTACTTC. This gives the protein CASSFQADSSYEQYF.

The chain carries TRBV4-1 and TRBJ2-5; D is possibly TRBD2 (6 bases). Trimming took off 0 bases at V and 0 bases at J, with 14 bases between the two ends. Germline V gene data show CDR1 as MGHRA and CDR2 as YSYEKL. The CDR3 consists of 17 residues. CDR3 sequence reads: CASSQDFAGSYQETQYF. CDR3 in DNA: TGCGCCAGCAGCCAAGATTTTGCCGGGAGCTACCAAGAGACCCAGTACTTC.

This clone was counted a single time. The chain recombines TRBV4-1 with TRBJ2-1, with unresolved D. With 7 bases removed from V and 4 bases from J, the gap between germline ends came to 17 bases. This CDR3 has 15 amino acids. Germline V gene lookup returns CDR1 MGHRA and CDR2 YSYEKL. CDR3 sequence: CASKVPGPIYNEQFF. The CDR3 DNA reads TGCGCCAGCAAGGTCCCCGGACCGATTTACAATGAGCAGTTCTTC.

The chain has TRBV19 and TRBJ1-5, with TRBD1 matching over 7 bases. CDR1 and CDR2 (germline): LNHDA, SQIVND (reference sequence). V trimming: 5 bases; J trimming: 6 bases; junction bases outside the gene matches: 7. The CDR3 is 14 amino acids. Here the CDR3 reads CASSLTGWGQPQHF. The CDR3 region has the DNA TGTGCCAGTAGTCTGACAGGGTGGGGTCAGCCCCAGCATTTT.

The genes are TRBV7-2 and TRBJ1-1; D unclear. Per germline, CDR1 SGHTA and CDR2 FQGNSA. The CDR3 spans 14 residues. Trimming shortened V by 2 bases and J by 5 bases, and 12 bases separated the two germline ends. Written as DNA, the CDR3 is TGTGCCAGCAGCTTAAGGGCTGGCGGGACTGAAGCTTTCTTT. Translation: CASSLRAGGTEAFF. Complete variable domain (other parts from reference TRBV7-2 and TRBJ1-1): GAGVSQSPSNKVTEKGKDVELRCDPISGHTALYWYRQSLGQGLEFLIYFQGNSAPDKSGLPSDRFSAERTGGSVSTLTIQRTQQEDSAVYLCASSLRAGGTEAFFGQGTRLTVV.

The sample holds a few counts of this clone. The CDR3 DNA reads TGTGCCAGCAGTTACGGAAACACCATATATTTT. The encoded protein is CASSYGNTIYF. The chain links TRBV6-5 to TRBJ1-3; D is unresolved. V was trimmed by 2 bases and J by 4 bases, leaving 0 bases between them. The CDR3 consists of 11 residues. Germline V lookup: CDR1 MNHEY, CDR2 SVGAGI.

This clone is deemed large. V usage is TRBV7-9 and J usage is TRBJ1-4, with 7 bases fitting TRBD1. Looked up from germline, CDR1 is SEHNR and CDR2 is FQNEAQ (reference sequence). This CDR3 comprises 14 residues. V lost 0 bases, J lost 5 bases, and 0 bases stayed unmatched. The CDR3 DNA sequence: TGTGCCAGCAGCTTAGCGGGACAGAATGAAAAACTGTTTTTT. Translating gives CASSLAGQNEKLFF.

There are a few counts of this clone. This rearrangement joins TRBV10-2 to TRBJ2-7; TRBD1 agrees at 7 bases. Germline lookup yields CDR1 WSHSY and CDR2 SAAADI. This CDR3 has 12 residues. The ends lost 6 bases at V and 4 bases at J; junction bases unmatched: 3. The CDR3: CASRGTEYEQYF. The DNA of the CDR3 is TGCGCCAGCAGGGGGACAGAGTACGAGCAGTACTTC.

The chain is built from TRBV27 and TRBJ1-2; the match to TRBD1 covers 7 bases. The CDR3 spans 14 residues. Germline V gives CDR1 MNHEY, CDR2 SMNVEV (reference sequence). V lost 5 bases to trimming and J lost 2 bases; unmatched junction nucleotides: 5. For the CDR3, the DNA is TGTGCCAGCAGTGTGGGACAGCAAAACTATGGCTACACCTTC. Its protein product is CASSVGQQNYGYTF.

The chain uses TRBV6-5 and TRBJ1-2, with a tentative D call TRBD1 (6 bases). From germline, CDR1 is MNHEY and CDR2 SVGAGI. The CDR3 runs to 14 residues. V shed 5 bases and J shed 8 bases, with 18 bases lying between them. DNA of the CDR3: TGTGCCAGCAGTCCTTCCCCCAGACAGGCAGGCTACACCTTC. As protein: CASSPSPRQAGYTF.

This clone came up once. The genes are TRBV18 and TRBJ2-2; D is perhaps TRBD2 (6 bases). Germline V gives CDR1 KGHSH, CDR2 LQKENI. CDR3 length: 15 amino acids. V lost 3 bases, J lost 5 bases, and 13 bases lay in between. The CDR3 region has the DNA TGTGCCAGCTCACCTTCGGACTACCTAACCGGGGAGCTGTTTTTT. It yields the protein CASSPSDYLTGELFF.

The V call is TRBV7-2, the J call TRBJ1-4; D is perhaps TRBD1 (6 bases). Trimming left V 7 bases short and J 4 bases short, with 16 bases between. This CDR3 region has 15 residues. Germline-derived CDR1 and CDR2 are SGHTA and FQGNSA. The CDR3 DNA is TGTGCCAGCACCCAAAAGGGACATGGTAATGAAAAACTGTTTTTT. It specifies CASTQKGHGNEKLFF.

The sample holds a few counts of this clone. This chain links TRBV6-6 with TRBJ2-5; D is ambiguous. This CDR3 comprises 12 residues. V lost 5 bases, J lost 0 bases, and 4 bases lay in between. Germline CDR1 MNHNY, CDR2 SVGAGI (reference sequence). The CDR3 region is CASSKNQETQYF. CDR3 DNA sequence: TGTGCCAGCAGTAAGAACCAAGAGACCCAGTACTTC.

This clone has a single count. The rearrangement uses TRBV11-3 and TRBJ2-5; no clear D. Germline CDR1 reads SGHNT; CDR2 reads YENEEA. The CDR3 extends over 15 amino acids. V lost 0 bases and J lost 6, with 14 bases in between. DNA of the CDR3: TGTGCCAGCAGCTTAGATGGCCACCAGAGTAAGACCCAGTACTTC. Translated: CASSLDGHQSKTQYF. Full variable domain (outside the CDR3, taken from reference TRBV11-3 and TRBJ2-5): EAGVVQSPRYKIIEKKQPVAFWCNPISGHNTLYWYLQNLGQGPELLIRYENEEAVDDSQLPKDRFSAERLKGVDSTLKIQPAELGDSAVYLCASSLDGHQSKTQYFGPGTRLLVL.

V is TRBV5-1 and J is TRBJ2-6; D not certain. Germline V gene lookup returns CDR1 SGHRS and CDR2 YFSETQ. Trimming left V 3 bases short and J 0 bases short, with 10 bases between. This CDR3 has 16 amino acids. The CDR3 reads CASSSVGISGANVLTF. Written as DNA, the CDR3 is TGCGCCAGCAGCTCCGTGGGGATCTCTGGGGCCAACGTCCTGACTTTC.

This clone has a single count. The rearrangement uses TRBV28 and TRBJ2-4; 7 bases are a match to TRBD2. Germline V lookup: CDR1 MDHEN, CDR2 SYDVKM. The ends lost 3 bases at V and 1 base at J; junction bases unmatched: 3. CDR3 size: 15 residues. The CDR3 here is CASSLAGVAKNIQYF. As DNA, the CDR3 is TGTGCCAGCAGTTTGGCGGGAGTGGCCAAAAACATTCAGTACTTC.

V usage is TRBV6-1 and J usage is TRBJ1-5; D is perhaps TRBD1 (6 bases). Germline V gene data show CDR1 as MNHNS and CDR2 as SASEGT. V dropped 5 bases and J dropped 2 bases, with 13 bases sitting between them. The CDR3 is 15 residues long. CDR3 amino acids: CASSSGALGNQPQHF. As DNA, the CDR3 is TGTGCCAGCAGTTCAGGGGCCTTGGGCAATCAGCCCCAGCATTTT.

This clone was counted once. CDR3: CASSTQGVTNQPQHF. The CDR3 DNA reads TGTGCCAGCAGCACCCAGGGGGTTACCAATCAGCCCCAGCATTTT. V is TRBV7-2 and J is TRBJ1-5; 7 bases align to TRBD1. Germline V gene sequence: CDR1 SGHTA, CDR2 FQGNSA. This CDR3 is built from 15 residues. The J segment lost 3 bases and the V segment lost 5 bases, leaving 7 bases of the junction unmatched.

The J gene is TRBJ1-4, the V gene TRBV30; unclear D gene. CDR3 length equals 14 residues. Trimming stripped 3 bases from V and 1 base from J, with 9 bases between. Germline values: CDR1 GTSNPN, CDR2 SVGIG (reference sequence). CDR3 in DNA: TGTGCCTGGAGCCGCGGTATAACTAATGAAAAACTGTTTTTT. The encoded protein is CAWSRGITNEKLFF.

V is TRBV11-2 and J is TRBJ2-2, with 7 bases matching TRBD1. Germline values: CDR1 SGHAT, CDR2 FQNNGV. CDR3 length: 16 residues. V dropped 5 bases and J dropped 1; count of bases not matched to a gene: 7. The CDR3 loop is CASSPDRVGNTGELFF. CDR3 in DNA: TGTGCCAGCAGCCCAGACAGGGTGGGGAACACCGGGGAGCTGTTTTTT.

The genes are TRBV29-1 and TRBJ1-1, with D unclear. The CDR3 runs to 13 residues. V lost 0 bases and J lost 10, with 15 bases in between. Looked up from germline, CDR1 is SQVTM and CDR2 is ANQGSEA. As DNA, the CDR3 is TGCAGCGTTGAAGAAGTTGAGGGAAATGGAGCTTTCTTT. Translating it yields CSVEEVEGNGAFF.

The gene calls are TRBV7-9 and TRBJ1-2, with D maybe TRBD1 (6 bases). Per germline, CDR1 SEHNR and CDR2 FQNEAQ (reference sequence). The CDR3 consists of 12 residues. Trimming removed 5 bases from V and 8 bases from J, with 12 bases in between. CDR3 DNA sequence: TGTGCCAGCAGCCTATCAGGGGCCGGCTACACCTTC. Translated, it gives CASSLSGAGYTF.

This clone was recorded once. The gene calls are TRBV5-4 and TRBJ2-3; 9 bases map to TRBD2. Trimming at V came to 0 bases and at J to 6 bases, leaving 14 bases not matched to a gene. The length of the CDR3 is 18 residues. Germline-derived CDR1 and CDR2 are SGHNT and YYREEE (reference sequence). This CDR3 reads CASSLASWGAGGPDTQYF. In nucleotides, the CDR3 is TGTGCCAGCAGCTTGGCTAGCTGGGGAGCGGGAGGCCCCGATACGCAGTATTTT.

CDR3 DNA: TGTGCCAGCAGCTCACAGGGGGCGCGGGATGAGCAGTTCTTC. Translated, it gives CASSSQGARDEQFF. The chain couples TRBV7-3 to TRBJ2-1; 9 bases fit TRBD1. The ends lost 4 bases at V and 8 bases at J; junction bases unmatched: 6. This CDR3 region has 14 residues. CDR1 is SGHTA, CDR2 FQGTGA, per germline.